This TCR beta chain came from a study of shared clonotypes between healthy human individuals. How the authors handled the data: Junction-only immunoSEQ sequences carried no quality scores, so filtering differed. Data came from immunoSEQ multiplex PCR; TCRdb stores just in-frame clones and leaves some out. V, J and clone size are those of that table, while D and trimming were read from the DNA. The sample contains about 2,500,000 clones, roughly 92% of which appear only once. Study observations and caveats: When naive CD4 clonotypes were compared across several donors, around 4.6% were shared.

With respect to this clone: Its specificity is not known.

Trimming shortened V by 8 bases and J by 5 bases, and 15 bases separated the two germline ends. In germline, CDR1 is SNHLY, CDR2 FYNNEI. This CDR3 is 13 amino acids long. This sequence originates from a man younger than 35 in good health. The sequenced sample was naive CD4+ T cells sorted from blood. Indicated subset: CD45RA+ positively selected. This chain uses TRBV2 with TRBJ2-5; D gene ambiguous. The CDR3 loop reads CASRRLTPETQYF. The CDR3 bases are TGTGCCAGCCGGAGACTCACCCCCGAGACCCAGTACTTC.